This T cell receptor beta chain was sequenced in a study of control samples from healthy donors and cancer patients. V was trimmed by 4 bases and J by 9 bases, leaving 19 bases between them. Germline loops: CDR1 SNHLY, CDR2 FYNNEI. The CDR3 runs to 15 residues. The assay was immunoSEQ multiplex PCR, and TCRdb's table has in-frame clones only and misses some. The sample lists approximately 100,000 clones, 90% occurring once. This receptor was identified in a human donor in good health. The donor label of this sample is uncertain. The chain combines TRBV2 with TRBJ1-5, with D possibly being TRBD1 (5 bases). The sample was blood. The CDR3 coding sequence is TGTGCCAGCAGTGGAGGGGAAATCAGTGCAAGGCCCCAGCATTTT. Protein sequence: CASSGGEISARPQHF.